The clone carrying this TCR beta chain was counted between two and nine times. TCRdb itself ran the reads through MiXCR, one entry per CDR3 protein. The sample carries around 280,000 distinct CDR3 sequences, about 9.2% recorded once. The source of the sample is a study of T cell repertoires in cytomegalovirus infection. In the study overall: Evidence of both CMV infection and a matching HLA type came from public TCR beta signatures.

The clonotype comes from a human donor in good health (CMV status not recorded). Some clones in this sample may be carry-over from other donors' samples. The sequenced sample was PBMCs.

This chain's CDR3 is CSVELTGSGNTIYF. The CDR3 nucleotides read TGCAGCGTTGAATTGACAGGGAGTGGAAACACCATATATTTT. The genes are TRBV29-1 and TRBJ1-3; 7 nucleotides match TRBD1. V lost 2 bases and J lost 3; bases outside the gene matches: 4. Germline V gives CDR1 SQVTM, CDR2 ANQGSEA. The CDR3 is 14 amino acids.